This is a list of T cell receptor beta chains from one sample in a study of T cell repertoires in cytomegalovirus infection. TCRdb independently ran MiXCR on the reads; one entry per CDR3 protein. Found here are about 320,000 distinct CDR3 sequences, more than 9% of them singletons; the top ten hold 3.5% to 4.5%. The specimen sequenced was PBMCs. All receptors come from a human donor in good health (CMV status not recorded). Some clones in this sample may be carry-over from other donors' samples. CDR3s include the opening cysteine and the closing phenylalanine or tryptophan. A D gene is named only where the DNA matches it firmly. Expanded clones are given a class, and other clones once, few, many or no size at all.

v_gene	abundance	d_gene	j_gene	CDR3aa	CDR3nt
TRBV19	few	.	TRBJ1-5	CASTGGTLSVSNQPQHF	TGTGCCAGTACCGGGGGGACTCTCTCAGTTAGCAATCAGCCCCAGCATTTT
TRBV4-2	few	.	TRBJ2-7	CASSQRGVDEQYF	TGTGCCAGCAGCCAACGGGGCGTCGACGAGCAGTACTTC
TRBV7-2	.	TRBD2	TRBJ2-7	CASSPTSGSHEQYF	TGTGCCAGCAGCCCCACTAGCGGGAGCCACGAGCAGTACTTC
TRBV7-9	few	TRBD1	TRBJ1-5	CASSLTGDGDQPQHF	TGTGCCAGCAGCTTGACAGGGGACGGTGATCAGCCCCAGCATTTT
TRBV7-2	many	.	TRBJ2-5	CASSSRDSGRETQYF	TGTGCCAGCAGCTCCCGGGACAGCGGGCGAGAGACCCAGTACTTC
TRBV28	once	TRBD1	TRBJ1-4	CASSHRTGNEKLFF	TGTGCCAGCAGTCACCGGACAGGGAATGAAAAACTGTTTTTT
TRBV7-2	many	.	TRBJ2-1	CASSPPSTGEQFF	TGTGCCAGCAGCCCACCCTCTACAGGGGAGCAGTTCTTC
TRBV7-7	few	TRBD2	TRBJ2-2	CASSSVSPREGGPPNTGELFF	TGTGCCAGCAGCTCCGTTAGCCCTCGGGAGGGCGGTCCGCCGAACACCGGGGAGCTGTTTTTT
TRBV25-1	few	.	TRBJ1-4	CASSEVRSINEKLFF	TGTGCCAGCAGTGAGGTCAGGTCCATTAATGAAAAACTGTTTTTT
TRBV12-3/TRBV12-4	.	TRBD2	TRBJ2-4	CASSLTLGLATYIQYF	TGTGCCAGCAGTTTAACTTTGGGACTAGCGACCTATATTCAGTACTTC
TRBV7-2	many	.	TRBJ1-2	CASSPRGGRGNGYTF	TGTGCCAGCAGCCCTCGTGGGGGCAGGGGTAATGGCTACACCTTC
TRBV7-2	.	.	TRBJ1-2	CASSPMSGGYGYTF	TGTGCCAGCAGTCCAATGTCGGGGGGATATGGCTACACCTTC
TRBV2	few	TRBD2	TRBJ2-7	CASKRGGSSYEQYF	TGTGCCAGCAAACGGGGAGGGAGCTCCTACGAGCAGTACTTC
TRBV5-6	few	TRBD1	TRBJ2-5	CASSLDRGFQETQYF	TGTGCCAGCAGCTTGGACAGGGGCTTTCAAGAGACCCAGTACTTC
TRBV12-3/TRBV12-4	.	.	TRBJ1-5	CASSQAAWGSQPQHF	TGTGCCAGCAGCCAAGCCGCCTGGGGGAGTCAGCCCCAGCATTTT
TRBV5-3	few	.	TRBJ1-2	CASSFRLTNYGYTF	TGTGCCAGCAGCTTTCGCCTTACTAACTATGGCTACACCTTC
TRBV6-1	few	.	TRBJ1-5	CASTNRDGNQPQHF	TGTGCCAGCACCAACCGGGACGGTAATCAGCCCCAGCATTTT
TRBV4-3	few	.	TRBJ2-7	CASSQDKGTSYEQYF	TGCGCCAGCAGCCAAGATAAGGGGACATCCTACGAGCAGTACTTC
TRBV12-3/TRBV12-4	.	.	TRBJ1-4	CPTSEVREKLFF	TGTCCCACCTCGGAGGTGCGGGAAAAACTGTTTTTT
TRBV20-1	many	.	TRBJ1-1	CSASLGSTEAFF	TGCAGTGCTAGTCTAGGGAGCACTGAAGCTTTCTTT
TRBV20-1	many	TRBD1	TRBJ1-1	CSADYRGLTEAFF	TGCAGTGCCGACTACAGGGGACTCACTGAAGCTTTCTTT
TRBV2	few	TRBD2	TRBJ2-7	CATSPLAGVTEQYF	TGTGCCACTTCCCCTCTTGCGGGAGTTACCGAGCAGTACTTC
TRBV7-2	many	.	TRBJ1-1	CASSLAGKGTEAFF	TGTGCCAGCAGCTTAGCGGGAAAAGGGACTGAAGCTTTCTTT
TRBV25-1	few	.	TRBJ2-5	CASLLVVPQYF	TGTGCCAGCCTCCTAGTTGTACCCCAGTACTTC
TRBV4-2	.	.	TRBJ1-5	CASSSGEGNQPQHF	TGTGCCAGCAGCTCAGGGGAAGGCAATCAGCCCCAGCATTTT
TRBV12-3/TRBV12-4	many	.	TRBJ2-3	CASSSQNTDTQYF	TGTGCCAGCAGTTCACAGAACACAGATACGCAGTATTTT
TRBV2	.	TRBD1	TRBJ2-3	CASSGDRSLSTDTQYF	TGTGCCAGCAGTGGGGACAGATCCCTTAGCACAGATACGCAGTATTTT
TRBV7-2	many	.	TRBJ2-7	CASSPRGGRYEQYF	TGTGCCAGCAGCCCCAGGGGGGGAAGGTACGAGCAGTACTTC
TRBV6-1	few	.	TRBJ1-5	CASSVGRFQPQHF	TGTGCCAGCAGTGTGGGCAGGTTTCAGCCCCAGCATTTT
TRBV19	.	.	TRBJ1-5	CASSGGATRGNQPQHF	TGTGCCAGTAGTGGTGGTGCGACACGGGGGAATCAGCCCCAGCATTTT
TRBV7-9	many	TRBD2	TRBJ2-1	CASSETSVGEQFF	TGTGCCAGCAGCGAGACTAGCGTCGGTGAGCAGTTCTTC
TRBV5-3	few	.	TRBJ2-3	CASSLGAGVNRDSRVDTQYF	TGTGCCAGCAGCTTGGGGGCAGGGGTAAACCGGGACTCTCGGGTAGATACGCAGTATTTT
TRBV5-4	few	.	TRBJ2-3	CASSPTGWGADTQYF	TGTGCCAGCAGCCCGACCGGGTGGGGTGCAGATACGCAGTATTTT
TRBV7-2	few	TRBD2	TRBJ2-7	CASSPGASGGPYEQYF	TGTGCCAGCAGCCCCGGTGCTAGCGGAGGTCCCTACGAGCAGTACTTC
TRBV7-2	many	.	TRBJ2-7	CASSLVGSEQYF	TGTGCCAGCAGCTTAGTTGGCAGCGAGCAGTACTTC
TRBV28	many	TRBD1	TRBJ2-7	CASSLSRTGTYEQYF	TGTGCCAGCAGTTTATCCCGGACAGGGACCTACGAGCAGTACTTC
TRBV11-2	few	.	TRBJ1-3	CASTPSAPRNTIYF	TGTGCCAGCACCCCGTCGGCCCCCAGAAACACCATATATTTT
TRBV7-2	many	.	TRBJ2-5	CASSRGQSQETQYF	TGTGCCAGCAGCAGAGGACAGTCTCAAGAGACCCAGTACTTC
TRBV12-3/TRBV12-4	few	TRBD1	TRBJ1-2	CASSPTGTGNYGYTF	TGTGCCAGCAGTCCTACCGGGACAGGGAACTATGGCTACACCTTC
TRBV4-2	many	.	TRBJ2-7	CASSQVGGFSYEQYF	TGTGCCAGCAGCCAAGTTGGCGGGTTCTCCTACGAGCAGTACTTC
TRBV7-2	many	.	TRBJ1-6	CASSLFGQENSPLHF	TGTGCCAGCAGCTTATTCGGGCAGGAAAATTCACCCCTCCACTTT
TRBV28	.	TRBD1	TRBJ2-7	CASSLRQGIGEQYF	TGTGCCAGCAGTTTACGACAGGGTATCGGCGAGCAGTACTTC
TRBV9	many	.	TRBJ2-4	CASSHPSPGTQNIQYF	TGTGCCAGCAGCCATCCTTCCCCAGGGACCCAAAACATTCAGTACTTC
TRBV28	many	.	TRBJ2-4	CASSLLRDIQYF	TGTGCCAGCAGTTTATTACGGGACATTCAGTACTTC
TRBV4-3	many	.	TRBJ1-5	CASSQVQGEGQPQHF	TGCGCCAGCAGCCAAGTGCAGGGAGAGGGGCAGCCCCAGCATTTT
TRBV4-1	.	TRBD2	TRBJ2-3	CASSQDSGSRTDTQYF	TGCGCCAGCAGCCAAGATAGCGGGAGTAGGACAGATACGCAGTATTTT
TRBV28	.	TRBD2	TRBJ2-5	CATQRGVTQYF	TGTGCCACCCAACGGGGGGTGACCCAGTACTTC
TRBV18	.	TRBD1	TRBJ2-1	CASSQRQGVNNEQFF	TGTGCCAGCTCACAGAGACAGGGGGTTAACAATGAGCAGTTCTTC